The 15 T cell receptor beta chains listed next were all sequenced from one sample in a study of CD8+ T cells in alopecia areata. RNA extraction and reverse transcription yielded cDNA as sequencing template. Generated by immunoSEQ multiplex PCR, the TCRdb table keeps only in-frame clones and is missing some. The sample carries 200,000 to 250,000 clones, roughly two thirds recorded once. Sequenced here: CD4+ T cells sorted from blood, sampled at week 0. These receptors were collected from a human donor with alopecia areata.

The CDR3 DNA reads as TGTGCCAGCAGCACGGGACAGGGATGGAGCTCTGGAAACACCATATATTTT. Encoded protein: CASSTGQGWSSGNTIYF. This sequence joins TRBV7-9 and TRBJ1-3, with 9 bases matching TRBD1. Germline CDR1 reads SEHNR; CDR2 reads FQNEAQ (reference sequence). CDR3 length: 17 residues. V was clipped by 5 bases and J by 0 bases; unmatched bases: 8. The variable domain in full, with the rest retrieved from reference TRBV7-9 and TRBJ1-3, is DTGVSQNPRHKITKRGQNVTFRCDPISEHNRLYWYRQTLGQGPEFLTYFQNEAQLEKSRLLSDRFSAERPKGSFSTLEIQRTEQGDSAMYLCASSTGQGWSSGNTIYFGEGSWLTVV.

This clone was counted a few times. This chain connects TRBV19 to TRBJ2-1; D uncertain. The CDR3 contains 15 residues. In germline, CDR1 is LNHDA, CDR2 SQIVND (reference sequence). Between the trimmed V and J ends, which lost 4 bases and 0 bases, there was a span of 10 bases. The CDR3 reads CASSTFDGSYNEQFF. The CDR3 DNA reads as TGTGCCAGTAGTACGTTTGATGGCTCCTACAATGAGCAGTTCTTC.

This chain links TRBV29-1 with TRBJ2-1; weak D call: TRBD1 (6 bases). V lost 8 bases to trimming and J lost 0 bases, with 8 bases between them. Germline CDR1 reads SQVTM; CDR2 reads ANQGSEA. The CDR3 is 12 residues long. This chain's CDR3 is CSSTGSYNEQFF. The CDR3 DNA sequence: TGCAGCTCGACAGGCTCCTACAATGAGCAGTTCTTC.

J is TRBJ2-7 and V is TRBV2; D is uncertain. The V and J ends lost 3 bases and 2 bases respectively, with 5 bases between them. Germline lookup yields CDR1 SNHLY and CDR2 FYNNEI. The CDR3 loop spans 12 amino acids. The CDR3 sequence is CASSDDPYEQYF. CDR3 nucleotides: TGTGCCAGCAGTGACGACCCCTACGAGCAGTACTTC.

The CDR3 DNA is TGTGCCAGTAGTATCTTGGGGAGTTCCGAGACCCAGTACTTC. Translated, it gives CASSILGSSETQYF. The chain joins TRBV19 to TRBJ2-5; tentative D call: TRBD2 (5 bases). Germline V CDR1 and CDR2: LNHDA, SQIVND (reference sequence). Trimming removed 3 bases at V and 5 bases at J, with 13 bases between. CDR3 length: 14 residues. The complete variable domain, with remaining parts taken from reference TRBV19 and TRBJ2-5, reads DGGITQSPKYLFRKEGQNVTLSCEQNLNHDAMYWYRQDPGQGLRLIYYSQIVNDFQKGDIAEGYSVSREKKESFPLTVTSAQKNPTAFYLCASSILGSSETQYFGPGTRLLVL.

This clone was counted a few times. V and J are TRBV29-1 and TRBJ2-6, with 8 bases matching TRBD2. V was pared by 6 bases and J by 0 bases, with 7 bases of the junction left unmatched. The CDR3 contains 16 residues. Germline CDR1 and CDR2: SQVTM and ANQGSEA. CDR3 protein: CSVLSGVPSGANVLTF. As DNA, the CDR3 is TGCAGCGTACTTAGCGGGGTTCCCTCTGGGGCCAACGTCCTGACTTTC. The full variable domain, with the rest looked up from reference TRBV29-1 and TRBJ2-6, is SAVISQKPSRDICQRGTSLTIQCQVDSQVTMMFWYRQQPGQSLTLIATANQGSEATYESGFVIDKFPISRPNLTFSTLTVSNMSPEDSSIYLCSVLSGVPSGANVLTFGAGSRLTVL.

Turning to this clone: The sample holds other DNA sequences that translate to the same CDR3. The CDR3 is CASSPGLAGAGELFF. The CDR3 DNA sequence: TGCGCCAGCAGCCCGGGACTAGCGGGGGCCGGGGAGCTGTTTTTT. The chain couples TRBV5-1 to TRBJ2-2, with 14 bases lining up with TRBD2. The CDR3 covers 15 residues. V lost 4 bases and J lost 6; bases outside the gene matches: 2. Germline V lookup: CDR1 SGHRS, CDR2 YFSETQ.

V usage is TRBV29-1 and J usage is TRBJ2-2, with a tentative D call TRBD2 (5 bases). The CDR3 sequence is 12 residues long. Germline-derived CDR1 and CDR2 are SQVTM and ANQGSEA. The V end lost 4 bases, the J end lost 7 bases, and 10 bases lay between the germline ends. CDR3 in DNA: TGCAGCGTTGGTGAGGGTGACGGGGAGCTGTTTTTT. It encodes CSVGEGDGELFF.

V usage is TRBV29-1 and J usage is TRBJ1-5; possibly TRBD1 for D (5 bases). Germline CDR1 reads SQVTM; CDR2 reads ANQGSEA. The CDR3 sequence is 13 residues long. Trimming removed 4 bases from V and 3 bases from J, with 10 bases in between. The CDR3 spells CSVGAGTNQPQHF. The CDR3 bases are TGCAGCGTTGGGGCAGGGACCAATCAGCCCCAGCATTTT.

The chain combines TRBV5-4 with TRBJ2-3; D uncertain. The CDR3 covers 13 residues. Germline V gene lookup returns CDR1 SGHNT and CDR2 YYREEE (reference sequence). With 0 bases removed from V and 2 bases from J, the gap between germline ends came to 4 bases. In DNA form, the CDR3 reads TGTGCCAGCAGCTTGGGTACCACAGATACGCAGTATTTT. Amino acid sequence: CASSLGTTDTQYF.

The chain links TRBV9 to TRBJ1-6, with 11 bases lining up with TRBD1. Germline CDR1 and CDR2: SGDLS and YYNGEE. J was trimmed by 8 bases and V by 4 bases; bases with no gene match: 2. The CDR3 has 14 residues. The CDR3 sequence: CASSQGQGDSPLHF. The CDR3 DNA follows: TGTGCCAGCAGCCAGGGACAGGGGGATTCACCCCTCCACTTT.

This rearrangement joins TRBV7-9 to TRBJ2-1; D unclear. The CDR3 has 13 amino acids. The V gene's germline CDR1 is SEHNR and CDR2 FQNEAQ (reference sequence). V was shortened by 7 bases and J by 3 bases, with 10 bases between the two germline ends. The CDR3 DNA follows: TGTGCCAGCACCAGTAGGGTCTACAATGAGCAGTTCTTC. Amino acids: CASTSRVYNEQFF. The entire variable domain, with the rest obtained from reference TRBV7-9 and TRBJ2-1, is as follows: DTGVSQNPRHKITKRGQNVTFRCDPISEHNRLYWYRQTLGQGPEFLTYFQNEAQLEKSRLLSDRFSAERPKGSFSTLEIQRTEQGDSAMYLCASTSRVYNEQFFGPGTRLTVL.

The rearrangement joins TRBV19 to TRBJ1-2; 7 bases match TRBD1. With V trimmed by 8 bases and J by 1 base, 7 bases remained unmatched. The CDR3 consists of 14 residues. CDR1 LNHDA and CDR2 SQIVND come from the germline V gene (reference sequence). CDR3 coding DNA: TGTGCCAGTCGAACACAGGGGAGTAACTATGGCTACACCTTC. Protein: CASRTQGSNYGYTF.

The chain carries TRBV6-5 and TRBJ2-2; D not certain. CDR3 length: 13 residues. Between the trimmed V and J ends, which lost 10 bases and 4 bases, there was a span of 13 bases. CDR1 and CDR2 from the germline V gene are MNHEY and SVGAGI. The CDR3 coding sequence is TGTGCCATCTCTCCCCTTCGCACCGGGGAGCTGTTTTTT. Residues: CAISPLRTGELFF.

The chain joins TRBV27 to TRBJ1-5; a weak D match, TRBD1 (6 bases). The CDR3 is made up of 13 amino acids. Germline V lookup: CDR1 MNHEY, CDR2 SMNVEV (reference sequence). V lost 5 bases and J 7 bases, leaving 12 bases between the germline ends. This CDR3 reads CASSPPGGQPQHF. CDR3 in DNA: TGTGCCAGCAGTCCCCCGGGGGGCCAGCCCCAGCATTTT.